This T cell receptor (beta chain) was identified in a study of graft-versus-host responses after intestinal transplantation. This clone was counted once. Its antigen is unknown. Assay: immunoSEQ multiplex PCR; the TCRdb copy retains only in-frame clones and omits some. The profile covers about 110,000 clones, with roughly 86% appearing a single time and about 0.75% taken by the ten largest. This specimen consisted of unstimulated CD4+ T cells sorted from spleen or lymph node cells, obtained before transplant. This TCR was sampled from a human donor who was the organ donor for an intestinal transplant.

The CDR3 bases are TGCGCCAGCAGCCTGTGGGACAGGGCCTACACCTTC. It is translated as CASSLWDRAYTF. The V and J genes are TRBV5-1 and TRBJ1-2; TRBD1 agrees at 9 bases. This CDR3 contains 12 residues. CDR1 is SGHRS, CDR2 YFSETQ, per germline. The V and J ends lost 4 bases and 10 bases, in that order; junction bases with no gene match: 5.